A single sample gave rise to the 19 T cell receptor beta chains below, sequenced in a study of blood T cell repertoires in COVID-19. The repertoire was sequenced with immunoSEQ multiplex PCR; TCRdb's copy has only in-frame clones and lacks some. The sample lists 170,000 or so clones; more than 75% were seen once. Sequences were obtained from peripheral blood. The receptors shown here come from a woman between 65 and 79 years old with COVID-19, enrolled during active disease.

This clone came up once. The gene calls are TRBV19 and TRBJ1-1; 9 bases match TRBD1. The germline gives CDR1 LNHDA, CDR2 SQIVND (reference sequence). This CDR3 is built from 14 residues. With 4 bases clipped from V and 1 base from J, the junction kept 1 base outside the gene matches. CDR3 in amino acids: CASSKGQGNTEAFF. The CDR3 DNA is TGTGCCAGTAGTAAGGGACAGGGGAACACTGAAGCTTTCTTT.

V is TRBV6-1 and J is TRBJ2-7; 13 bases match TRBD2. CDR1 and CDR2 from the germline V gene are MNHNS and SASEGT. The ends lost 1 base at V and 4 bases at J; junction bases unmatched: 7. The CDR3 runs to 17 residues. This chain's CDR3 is CASSEGGLAGDGYEQYF. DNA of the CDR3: TGTGCCAGCAGTGAAGGTGGACTAGCGGGAGACGGGTACGAGCAGTACTTC.

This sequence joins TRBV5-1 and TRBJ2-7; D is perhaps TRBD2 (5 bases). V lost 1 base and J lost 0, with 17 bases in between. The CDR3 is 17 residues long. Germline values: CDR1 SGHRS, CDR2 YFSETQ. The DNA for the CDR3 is TGCGCCAGCAGCTTGTCCTTCCGGGGTAGAAGCTCCTACGAGCAGTACTTC. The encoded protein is CASSLSFRGRSSYEQYF.

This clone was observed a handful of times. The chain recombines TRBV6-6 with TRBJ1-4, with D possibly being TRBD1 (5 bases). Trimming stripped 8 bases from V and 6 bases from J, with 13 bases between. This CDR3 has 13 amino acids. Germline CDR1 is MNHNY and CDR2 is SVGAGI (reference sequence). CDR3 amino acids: CASGREEHEKLFF. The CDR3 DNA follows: TGTGCCAGCGGCAGGGAAGAGCATGAAAAACTGTTTTTT.

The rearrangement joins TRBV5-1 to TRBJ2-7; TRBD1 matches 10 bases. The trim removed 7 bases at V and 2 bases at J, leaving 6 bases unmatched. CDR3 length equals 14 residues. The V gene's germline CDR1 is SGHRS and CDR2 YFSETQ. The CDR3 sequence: CASGVGQGTYEQYF. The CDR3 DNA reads TGCGCCAGCGGGGTGGGACAGGGGACCTACGAGCAGTACTTC.

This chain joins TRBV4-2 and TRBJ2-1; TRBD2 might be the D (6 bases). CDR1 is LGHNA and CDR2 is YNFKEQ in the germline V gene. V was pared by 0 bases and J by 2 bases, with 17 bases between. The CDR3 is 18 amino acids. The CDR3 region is CASSQDPGEISAYNEQFF. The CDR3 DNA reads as TGTGCCAGCAGCCAAGATCCGGGGGAGATATCAGCCTACAATGAGCAGTTCTTC.

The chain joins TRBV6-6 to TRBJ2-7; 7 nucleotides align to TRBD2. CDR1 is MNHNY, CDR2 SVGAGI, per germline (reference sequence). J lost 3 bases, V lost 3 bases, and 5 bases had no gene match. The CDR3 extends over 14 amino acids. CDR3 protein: CASSYNGRNYEQYF. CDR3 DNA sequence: TGTGCCAGCAGTTATAACGGGAGGAACTACGAGCAGTACTTC.

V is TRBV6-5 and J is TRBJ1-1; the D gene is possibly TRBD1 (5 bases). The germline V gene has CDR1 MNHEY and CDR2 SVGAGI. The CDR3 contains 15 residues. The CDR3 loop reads CATSQRQPMNTEAFF. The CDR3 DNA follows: TGTGCGACCAGCCAAAGACAGCCCATGAACACTGAAGCTTTCTTT.

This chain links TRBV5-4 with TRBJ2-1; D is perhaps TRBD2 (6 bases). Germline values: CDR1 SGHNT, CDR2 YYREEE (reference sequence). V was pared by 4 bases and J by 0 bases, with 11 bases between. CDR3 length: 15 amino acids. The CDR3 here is CASSKDGSSYNEQFF. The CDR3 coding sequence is TGTGCCAGCAGCAAAGACGGGAGCTCCTACAATGAGCAGTTCTTC.

As DNA, the CDR3 is TGTGCCAGCAGTTACTCGATTGCGGGCGTTGGTGAAAAACTGTTTTTT. As protein: CASSYSIAGVGEKLFF. The rearrangement uses TRBV6-5 and TRBJ1-4; D is ambiguous. Germline lookup yields CDR1 MNHEY and CDR2 SVGAGI. The CDR3 sequence is 16 residues long. With 0 bases removed from V and 7 bases from J, the gap between germline ends came to 15 bases.

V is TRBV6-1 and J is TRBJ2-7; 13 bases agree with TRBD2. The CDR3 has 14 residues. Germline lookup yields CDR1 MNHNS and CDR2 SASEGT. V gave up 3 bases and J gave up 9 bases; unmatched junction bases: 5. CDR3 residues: CASSDGTSGNRQYF. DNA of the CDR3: TGTGCCAGCAGTGACGGGACTAGCGGGAACCGGCAGTACTTC.

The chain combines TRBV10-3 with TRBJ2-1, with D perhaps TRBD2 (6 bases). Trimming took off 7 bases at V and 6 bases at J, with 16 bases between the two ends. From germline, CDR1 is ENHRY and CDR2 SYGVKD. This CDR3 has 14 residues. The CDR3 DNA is TGTGCCATCAAGACGGGAGAGTTGAGCAATGAGCAGTTCTTC. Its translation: CAIKTGELSNEQFF.

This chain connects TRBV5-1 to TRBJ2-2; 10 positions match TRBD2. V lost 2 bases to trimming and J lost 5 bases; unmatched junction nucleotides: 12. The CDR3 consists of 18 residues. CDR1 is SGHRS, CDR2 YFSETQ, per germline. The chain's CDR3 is CASSLVRSGRAGTGELFF. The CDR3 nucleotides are TGCGCCAGCAGCTTAGTCCGAAGCGGGAGGGCCGGGACCGGGGAGCTGTTTTTT.

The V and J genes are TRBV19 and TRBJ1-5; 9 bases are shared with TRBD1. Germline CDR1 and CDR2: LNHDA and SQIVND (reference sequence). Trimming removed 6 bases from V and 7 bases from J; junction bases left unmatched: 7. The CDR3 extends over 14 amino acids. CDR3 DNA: TGTGCCAGTAGGGCGACAGGGGGTGAGCAGCCCCAGCATTTT. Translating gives CASRATGGEQPQHF.

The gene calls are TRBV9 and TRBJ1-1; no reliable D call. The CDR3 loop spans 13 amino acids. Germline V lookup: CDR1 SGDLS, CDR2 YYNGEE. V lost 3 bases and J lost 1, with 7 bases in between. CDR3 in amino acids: CASSANRNTEAFF. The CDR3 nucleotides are TGTGCCAGCAGCGCAAACAGGAACACTGAAGCTTTCTTT. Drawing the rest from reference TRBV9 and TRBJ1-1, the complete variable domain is DSGVTQTPKHLITATGQRVTLRCSPRSGDLSVYWYQQSLDQGLQFLIQYYNGEERAKGNILERFSAQQFPDLHSELNLSSLELGDSALYFCASSANRNTEAFFGQGTRLTVV.

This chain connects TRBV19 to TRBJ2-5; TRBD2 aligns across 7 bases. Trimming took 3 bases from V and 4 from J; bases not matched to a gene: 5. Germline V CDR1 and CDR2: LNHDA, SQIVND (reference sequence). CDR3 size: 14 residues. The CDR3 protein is CASSIIGGRETQYF. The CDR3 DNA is TGTGCCAGTAGTATCATTGGCGGGAGAGAGACCCAGTACTTC.

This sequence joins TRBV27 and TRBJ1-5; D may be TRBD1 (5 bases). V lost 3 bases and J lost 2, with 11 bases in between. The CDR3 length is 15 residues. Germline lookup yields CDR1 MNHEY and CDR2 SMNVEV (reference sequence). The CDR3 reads CASSLRGTGNQPQHF. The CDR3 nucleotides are TGTGCCAGCAGTTTGCGGGGGACGGGCAATCAGCCCCAGCATTTT.

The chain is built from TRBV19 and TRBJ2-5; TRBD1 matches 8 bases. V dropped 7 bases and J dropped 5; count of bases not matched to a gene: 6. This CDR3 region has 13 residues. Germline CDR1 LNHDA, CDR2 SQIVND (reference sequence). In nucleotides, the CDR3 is TGTGCCAGTAACCAGGGGGCGGAGGAGACCCAGTACTTC. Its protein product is CASNQGAEETQYF.

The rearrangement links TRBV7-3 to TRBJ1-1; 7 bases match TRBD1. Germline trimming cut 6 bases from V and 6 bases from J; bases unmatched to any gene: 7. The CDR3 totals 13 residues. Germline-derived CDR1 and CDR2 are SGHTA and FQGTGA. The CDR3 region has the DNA TGTGCCAGCAGTCAATGGACAGGCGCTGAAGCTTTCTTT. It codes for CASSQWTGAEAFF. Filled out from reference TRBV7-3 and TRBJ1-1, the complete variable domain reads GAGVSQTPSNKVTEKGKYVELRCDPISGHTALYWYRQSLGQGPEFLIYFQGTGAADDSGLPNDRFFAVRPEGSVSTLKIQRTERGDSAVYLCASSQWTGAEAFFGQGTRLTVV.